The 24 T cell receptor beta chains in this list originate from one sample, sequenced in a study of CD8 T cells in Susac syndrome. Reverse transcription of about 0.45 to 1 ug RNA was performed with random hexamers. TCRdb passed the immunoSEQ multiplex PCR reads through MiXCR, listing each CDR3 protein once. The sample has more than 110,000 distinct CDR3 sequences; 94% are singletons. Sequencing input: CD8+ T cells from PBMCs. The receptors shown here come from a human donor in good health.

The chain uses TRBV11-2 and TRBJ2-2; D gene ambiguous. CDR3 length equals 15 residues. Trimming pared 2 bases from V and 5 bases from J, leaving 12 bases between. Germline values: CDR1 SGHAT, CDR2 FQNNGV. The CDR3 DNA reads as TGTGCCAGCAGCTTATCCCCATCTAAAACCGGGGAGCTGTTTTTT. Its translation: CASSLSPSKTGELFF. The full variable domain, completed using reference TRBV11-2 and TRBJ2-2, is EAGVAQSPRYKIIEKRQSVAFWCNPISGHATLYWYQQILGQGPKLLIQFQNNGVVDDSQLPKDRFSAERLKGVDSTLKIQPAKLEDSAVYLCASSLSPSKTGELFFGEGSRLTVL.

The chain links TRBV7-9 to TRBJ2-3; D call uncertain. The V gene's germline CDR1 is SEHNR and CDR2 FQNEAQ (reference sequence). The germline V and J ends were trimmed by 2 bases and 0 bases, with 12 bases remaining between them. This CDR3 spans 16 amino acids. The CDR3 region is CASSLYIIQSTDTQYF. In nucleotides, the CDR3 is TGTGCCAGCAGCTTATACATTATCCAGAGCACAGATACGCAGTATTTT. Full variable domain (rest looked up from reference TRBV7-9 and TRBJ2-3): DTGVSQNPRHKITKRGQNVTFRCDPISEHNRLYWYRQTLGQGPEFLTYFQNEAQLEKSRLLSDRFSAERPKGSFSTLEIQRTEQGDSAMYLCASSLYIIQSTDTQYFGPGTRLTVL.

The V gene is TRBV20-1, the J gene TRBJ2-3, with D maybe TRBD2 (6 bases). Germline loops: CDR1 DFQATT, CDR2 SNEGSKA (reference sequence). CDR3 length: 14 amino acids. Trimming stripped 5 bases from V and 6 bases from J, with 18 bases between. This CDR3 is CSARSGGIADTQYF. The CDR3 coding sequence is TGCAGTGCTCGGAGTGGCGGGATAGCTGATACGCAGTATTTT.

This clonotype has a handful of counts. Written as DNA, the CDR3 is TGTGCCAGCAGTTCGAACACTGAAGCTTTCTTT. Its translation is CASSSNTEAFF. V and J are TRBV27 and TRBJ1-1; no clear D gene. The V end lost 4 bases, the J end lost 1 base, and 1 base lay between the germline ends. The CDR3 contains 11 residues. Germline V gene sequence: CDR1 MNHEY, CDR2 SMNVEV (reference sequence).

The chain recombines TRBV29-1 with TRBJ2-7; D possibly matches TRBD1 or TRBD2 (5 bases each). The CDR3 is 11 residues long. The V end was cut by 6 bases, the J end by 5 bases, with 11 bases between. Germline CDR1 SQVTM, CDR2 ANQGSEA. The CDR3 here is CSVQGVDEQYF. Written as DNA, the CDR3 is TGCAGCGTCCAGGGAGTCGACGAGCAGTACTTC.

The chain carries TRBV20-1 and TRBJ1-5; no clear D. This CDR3 is 12 amino acids long. Between the trimmed V and J ends, which lost 3 bases and 5 bases, there was a span of 8 bases. Germline V gene lookup returns CDR1 DFQATT and CDR2 SNEGSKA (reference sequence). In DNA, the CDR3 is TGCAGTGCTAGCGGAATCGATCAGCCCCAGCATTTT. Translated, it gives CSASGIDQPQHF.

This clonotype has a single count. The V gene is TRBV12-3 or TRBV12-4, the J gene TRBJ2-1; D unresolved. The CDR3 totals 13 residues. Deletions cut 6 bases from V and 3 bases from J, with 9 bases between. Here the CDR3 reads CASRPDDYNEQFF. The CDR3, as DNA: TGTGCCAGCAGACCGGACGACTACAATGAGCAGTTCTTC.

This clonotype occurred once. V and J are TRBV9 and TRBJ1-1; no definite D call. Trimming removed 3 bases from V and 4 bases from J, with 10 bases in between. The germline V gene has CDR1 SGDLS and CDR2 YYNGEE. The CDR3 runs 13 residues. The CDR3, as DNA: TGTGCCAGCAGCGAAAGGGAGAGCACTGAAGCTTTCTTT. This encodes CASSERESTEAFF.

The chain couples TRBV20-1 to TRBJ2-3; 11 bases line up with TRBD2. The germline V gene encodes CDR1 DFQATT and CDR2 SNEGSKA (reference sequence). Germline trimming cut 3 bases from V and 3 bases from J; bases unmatched to any gene: 2. This CDR3 contains 14 residues. CDR3 amino acids: CSASSGRGTDTQYF. CDR3 DNA sequence: TGCAGTGCTAGTAGCGGGAGGGGAACAGATACGCAGTATTTT.

The chain recombines TRBV4-1 with TRBJ2-7, with D possibly TRBD1 on 6 matching bases. Germline V gives CDR1 MGHRA, CDR2 YSYEKL. The CDR3 consists of 13 residues. Trimming took off 4 bases at V and 3 bases at J, with 10 bases between the two ends. The CDR3 is CASSRQQGYEQYF. In DNA, the CDR3 is TGCGCCAGCAGCCGGCAACAGGGCTACGAGCAGTACTTC.

The chain uses TRBV7-9 and TRBJ1-2, with 8 bases fitting TRBD1. Trimming took 5 bases from V and 3 from J; bases not matched to a gene: 8. Germline values: CDR1 SEHNR, CDR2 FQNEAQ (reference sequence). There are 15 residues in the CDR3. CDR3 sequence reads: CASSGGTGLDYGYTF. DNA for the CDR3: TGTGCCAGCAGCGGGGGGACAGGATTGGACTATGGCTACACCTTC.

This clonotype was counted a single time. The gene calls are TRBV29-1 and TRBJ1-1, with D possibly TRBD1 on 6 matching bases. The CDR3 consists of 10 residues. V lost 4 bases and J lost 10, with 10 bases in between. Germline CDR1 is SQVTM and CDR2 is ANQGSEA. CDR3 sequence: CSVVGGGAFF. The CDR3 nucleotides read TGCAGCGTTGTAGGGGGGGGAGCTTTCTTT.

V and J are TRBV29-1 and TRBJ2-1, with D unresolved. The CDR3 extends over 12 amino acids. Trimming left V 2 bases short and J 5 bases short, with 7 bases between. CDR1 is SQVTM, CDR2 ANQGSEA, per germline. The CDR3 protein is CSVEYSNNEQFF. CDR3 bases: TGCAGCGTTGAATACTCGAACAATGAGCAGTTCTTC.

The rearrangement uses TRBV20-1 and TRBJ2-7; possibly TRBD1 for D (5 bases). The V gene lost 0 bases and the J gene lost 4 bases, with 13 bases spanning the gap. The CDR3 is 14 amino acids. The germline V gene encodes CDR1 DFQATT and CDR2 SNEGSKA (reference sequence). CDR3 sequence reads: CSARDFRVEYEQYF. The CDR3 DNA sequence: TGCAGTGCTAGAGATTTCAGGGTCGAGTACGAGCAGTACTTC.

V gene TRBV30 combines with J gene TRBJ2-7; 10 nucleotides line up with TRBD2. V was pared by 3 bases and J by 4 bases, with 6 bases of the junction left unmatched. Looked up from germline, CDR1 is GTSNPN and CDR2 is SVGIG (reference sequence). The length of the CDR3 is 14 residues. Here the CDR3 DNA reads TGTGCCTGGAGGAGCGGGAGGGCCCTTTACGAGCAGTACTTC. The encoded protein is CAWRSGRALYEQYF.

The chain joins TRBV10-3 to TRBJ2-7; the match to TRBD1 covers 7 bases. Per germline, CDR1 ENHRY and CDR2 SYGVKD. This CDR3 is 16 amino acids long. V gave up 0 bases and J gave up 2 bases; unmatched junction bases: 7. The CDR3 DNA sequence: TGTGCCATCAGTGAGTCGAAGGGGGCCGCACCCTACGAGCAGTACTTC. This codes for CAISESKGAAPYEQYF.

The rearrangement links TRBV29-1 to TRBJ2-7; 12 positions match TRBD2. This CDR3 is built from 13 residues. J was trimmed by 2 bases and V by 8 bases; bases with no gene match: 4. CDR1 is SQVTM, CDR2 ANQGSEA, per germline. The CDR3 DNA follows: TGCAGCTATGCTAGCGGGAGGGCCTACGAGCAGTACTTC. Amino acid sequence: CSYASGRAYEQYF.

The V call is TRBV29-1, the J call TRBJ2-2; D is perhaps TRBD1 or TRBD2 (5 bases each). CDR1 is SQVTM and CDR2 is ANQGSEA in the germline V gene. CDR3 length: 13 residues. Trimming removed 3 bases at V and 5 bases at J, with 10 bases between. CDR3 bases: TGCAGCGTTGATTGGGGGAGTACCGGGGAGCTGTTTTTT. Translated, it gives CSVDWGSTGELFF.

V gene TRBV20-1 combines with J gene TRBJ2-1; the match to TRBD2 covers 8 bases. V was clipped by 6 bases and J by 6 bases; unmatched bases: 7. CDR1 and CDR2 (germline): DFQATT, SNEGSKA (reference sequence). The CDR3 loop spans 13 amino acids. CDR3 loop: CSAQREFANEQFF. CDR3 in DNA: TGCAGTGCCCAGCGGGAGTTTGCCAATGAGCAGTTCTTC.

The chain combines TRBV9 with TRBJ2-3, with D perhaps given as TRBD1 or TRBD2 (5 bases each). CDR3 length equals 13 residues. V shed 4 bases and J shed 4 bases, with 10 bases lying between them. Germline CDR1 and CDR2: SGDLS and YYNGEE. CDR3 in DNA: TGTGCCAGCAGCCCTGGGGGTCCAGATACGCAGTATTTT. Translated: CASSPGGPDTQYF.

The chain has TRBV7-9 and TRBJ2-7; D call uncertain. Trimming took off 5 bases at V and 7 bases at J, with 9 bases between the two ends. CDR1 SEHNR and CDR2 FQNEAQ come from the germline V gene (reference sequence). CDR3 length equals 11 residues. This CDR3 is CASSHHSEQYF. The CDR3 DNA reads TGTGCCAGCAGCCATCACAGTGAGCAGTACTTC.

The chain joins TRBV20-1 to TRBJ1-2; possibly TRBD1 for D (5 bases). CDR1 and CDR2 (germline): DFQATT, SNEGSKA (reference sequence). The ends were cut back, 0 bases at V and 3 bases at J, with 11 bases in the middle. The CDR3 sequence is 14 residues long. The CDR3, as DNA: TGCAGTGCTAGAGATCCGACAGCAGACTATGGCTACACCTTC. Its protein product is CSARDPTADYGYTF.

Only one count was recorded for this clonotype. The CDR3 loop is CASSSLTLLVKETQYF. CDR3 bases: TGTGCCAGCAGTTCTCTCACTCTTCTAGTCAAAGAGACCCAGTACTTC. The J gene is TRBJ2-5, the V gene TRBV6-5; no definite D call. CDR1 and CDR2 (germline): MNHEY, SVGAGI. CDR3 length equals 16 residues. The V and J ends lost 4 bases and 3 bases respectively, with 18 bases between them.

The chain links TRBV11-2 to TRBJ2-4; 7 bases agree with TRBD1. Germline CDR1 and CDR2: SGHAT and FQNNGV. The CDR3 has 16 residues. J was trimmed by 0 bases and V by 5 bases; bases with no gene match: 7. CDR3 sequence: CASSETGQLAKNIQYF. In DNA, the CDR3 is TGTGCCAGCAGCGAGACGGGACAGCTAGCCAAAAACATTCAGTACTTC.